Listed here are 20 T cell receptor beta chains from one sample, sequenced in a study of blood T cell repertoires in COVID-19. The data were produced by immunoSEQ multiplex PCR, yet TCRdb's version contains in-frame clones alone and is incomplete. The top ten clones hold around 2.5% of a sample with roughly 240,000 clones, 65% to 90% of them seen once. Specimen: peripheral blood. These receptors all come from a man aged 35-49 years who had recovered from COVID-19.

The chain carries TRBV21-1 and TRBJ1-5; TRBD1, the table's D call, lacks a check against the DNA. TRBV21-1 is given as a pseudogene. The CDR3 contains 17 residues. CDR3 loop: CASSAHSLRDSNQPQHF. The DNA of the CDR3 is TGTGCCAGCAGCGCTCACTCCCTCAGGGATAGCAATCAGCCCCAGCATTTT.

The rearrangement uses TRBV19 and TRBJ2-1; 9 positions match TRBD2. The CDR3 extends over 15 amino acids. V trimming: 3 bases; J trimming: 5 bases; junction bases outside the gene matches: 5. Germline assignment: CDR1 LNHDA and CDR2 SQIVND (reference sequence). CDR3 sequence reads: CASSIGLATHNEQFF. CDR3 coding DNA: TGTGCCAGTAGTATTGGACTAGCGACCCACAATGAGCAGTTCTTC.

The rearrangement links TRBV18 to TRBJ2-3, with 12 bases aligning to TRBD2. The CDR3 consists of 15 residues. Looked up from germline, CDR1 is KGHSH and CDR2 is LQKENI. V lost 3 bases, J lost 6 bases, and 4 bases stayed unmatched. CDR3 DNA sequence: TGTGCCAGCTCACCGACTAGCGGGAGTAGGGATACGCAGTATTTT. Protein product: CASSPTSGSRDTQYF. The full variable domain, in which reference TRBV18 and TRBJ2-3 provide the parts outside the CDR3, is NAGVMQNPRHLVRRRGQEARLRCSPMKGHSHVYWYRQLPEEGLKFMVYLQKENIIDESGMPKERFSAEFPKEGPSILRIQQVVRGDSAAYFCASSPTSGSRDTQYFGPGTRLTVL.

J is TRBJ2-7 and V is TRBV10-1, with 11 bases identical to TRBD2. With 0 bases clipped from V and 8 bases from J, the junction kept 6 bases outside the gene matches. Germline CDR1 WNHNN, CDR2 SYGVQD (reference sequence). The CDR3 length is 15 residues. This CDR3 is CASSESLAGGTKQYF. As DNA, the CDR3 is TGCGCCAGCAGTGAGTCCCTAGCGGGAGGAACGAAGCAGTACTTC.

The J gene is TRBJ2-1, the V gene TRBV10-3; D is possibly TRBD1 (5 bases). The V gene's germline CDR1 is ENHRY and CDR2 SYGVKD. This CDR3 spans 14 amino acids. The V and J ends lost 7 bases and 6 bases respectively, with 16 bases between them. The CDR3 nucleotides are TGTGCCATCACTAAACAGGCTGGGTCCAATGAGCAGTTCTTC. It translates to CAITKQAGSNEQFF.

The J gene is TRBJ2-6, the V gene TRBV25-1; D is perhaps TRBD2 (5 bases). Germline V gene data show CDR1 as MGHDK and CDR2 as SYGVNS. The CDR3 contains 16 residues. Trimming shortened V by 11 bases and J by 0 bases, and 17 bases separated the two germline ends. The CDR3 coding sequence is TGTGCCCAGAGGGCCGCAAAGAGCTCTGGGGCCAACGTCCTGACTTTC. Its translation is CAQRAAKSSGANVLTF.

The CDR3 region has the DNA TGTGCCAGCAGCTCTAGCGGGGGGATCAACACCGGGGAGCTGTTTTTT. Translated, it gives CASSSSGGINTGELFF. The chain recombines TRBV5-4 with TRBJ2-2, with 11 bases aligning to TRBD2. Trimming removed 3 bases from V and 2 bases from J; junction bases left unmatched: 3. Germline loops: CDR1 SGHNT, CDR2 YYREEE (reference sequence). This CDR3 region has 16 residues.

The V gene is TRBV24-1, the J gene TRBJ2-5, with 7 nucleotides matching TRBD2. The CDR3 loop spans 14 amino acids. Germline V gene data show CDR1 as KGHDR and CDR2 as SFDVKD. Germline trimming cut 4 bases from V and 1 base from J; bases unmatched to any gene: 2. The chain's CDR3 is CATSEAGSQETQYF. The CDR3 DNA sequence: TGTGCCACCAGTGAAGCGGGGTCCCAAGAGACCCAGTACTTC.

The chain is built from TRBV11-2 and TRBJ2-3; tentative D call: TRBD2 (6 bases). CDR1 is SGHAT, CDR2 FQNNGV, per germline. Trimming removed 5 bases from V and 1 base from J, with 16 bases in between. The CDR3 consists of 16 residues. In nucleotides, the CDR3 is TGTGCCAGCAGCCCCCTTAGCCTAGCGCGCACAGATACGCAGTATTTT. It specifies CASSPLSLARTDTQYF. Full variable domain (outside the CDR3, taken from reference TRBV11-2 and TRBJ2-3): EAGVAQSPRYKIIEKRQSVAFWCNPISGHATLYWYQQILGQGPKLLIQFQNNGVVDDSQLPKDRFSAERLKGVDSTLKIQPAKLEDSAVYLCASSPLSLARTDTQYFGPGTRLTVL.

This clone was seen a single time. This chain uses TRBV2 with TRBJ2-7; 8 bases are shared with TRBD1. The V segment lost 0 bases and the J segment 2 bases; nucleotides outside the gene matches: 3. The CDR3 consists of 15 residues. Germline CDR1 reads SNHLY; CDR2 reads FYNNEI. The CDR3, as DNA: TGTGCCAGCAGTGAAGCTGGGGACAGGACCTACGAGCAGTACTTC. Its translation is CASSEAGDRTYEQYF.

V usage is TRBV6-2 or TRBV6-3 and J usage is TRBJ2-2; 8 bases are shared with TRBD1. CDR1 MNHEY and CDR2 SVGEGT come from the germline V gene. The CDR3 length is 16 residues. The trim removed 5 bases at V and 4 bases at J, leaving 9 bases unmatched. The CDR3 loop is CASSTHLGQGTGELFF. The CDR3 DNA reads TGTGCCAGCAGTACACACTTAGGACAGGGCACCGGGGAGCTGTTTTTT.

The table lists this clone with many counts. The rearrangement joins TRBV4-3 to TRBJ1-2, with TRBD1 matching over 11 bases. The CDR3 is 15 amino acids. CDR1 and CDR2 from the germline V gene are LGHNA and YSLEER. V lost 0 bases and J lost 7; bases outside the gene matches: 4. CDR3 loop: CASSQDTGTGGGYTF. CDR3 sequence (DNA): TGCGCCAGCAGCCAAGATACGGGGACAGGGGGTGGCTACACCTTC.

This rearrangement joins TRBV30 to TRBJ2-5; a possible D gene is TRBD2 (5 bases). The V gene's germline CDR1 is GTSNPN and CDR2 SVGIG (reference sequence). The CDR3 totals 13 residues. V was cut by 3 bases and J by 5 bases, with 13 bases left in between. The CDR3 nucleotides read TGTGCCTGGAGCGGGATTAGTCTTGAGACCCAGTACTTC. Translated: CAWSGISLETQYF.

The CDR3 coding sequence is TGTGCCAGCAGTTTGGGGGGGACGCCTAATGAAAAACTGTTTTTT. Its protein is CASSLGGTPNEKLFF. The chain couples TRBV27 to TRBJ1-4; TRBD1 might be the D (5 bases). The CDR3 has 15 residues. From germline, CDR1 is MNHEY and CDR2 SMNVEV (reference sequence). Trimming removed 3 bases from V and 3 bases from J, with 11 bases in between.

The rearrangement joins TRBV7-9 to TRBJ1-4, with D unclear. Per the germline V gene, CDR1 is SEHNR and CDR2 is FQNEAQ (reference sequence). Trimming left V 5 bases short and J 4 bases short, with 11 bases between. This CDR3 contains 14 residues. CDR3 loop: CASSPGRDNEKLFF. CDR3 bases: TGTGCCAGCAGCCCTGGGAGAGATAATGAAAAACTGTTTTTT.

This rearrangement joins TRBV7-9 to TRBJ1-4; 10 bases are a match to TRBD1. CDR1 is SEHNR, CDR2 FQNEAQ, per germline (reference sequence). J lost 8 bases, V lost 5 bases, and 8 bases had no gene match. This CDR3 spans 15 amino acids. CDR3 sequence: CASSRPGTGAEKLFF. CDR3 nucleotides: TGTGCCAGCAGCCGGCCCGGGACAGGGGCAGAAAAACTGTTTTTT.

This clone has just a few counts. The V gene is TRBV2, the J gene TRBJ1-4; 7 nucleotides line up with TRBD1. Per germline, CDR1 SNHLY and CDR2 FYNNEI. The CDR3 totals 14 residues. The V gene end was trimmed by 5 bases and the J gene end by 4 bases; junction bases not matched to a gene: 4. CDR3 sequence reads: CASSSNRGNEKLFF. Written as DNA, the CDR3 is TGTGCCAGCAGTTCGAACAGGGGTAATGAAAAACTGTTTTTT.

The rearrangement links TRBV24-1 to TRBJ2-1; a possible D gene is TRBD2 (6 bases). This CDR3 has 14 amino acids. Per germline, CDR1 KGHDR and CDR2 SFDVKD. V lost 12 bases and J lost 0, with 14 bases in between. The chain's CDR3 is CAVGGPSSYNEQFF. The CDR3 DNA follows: TGTGCCGTCGGGGGACCAAGCTCCTACAATGAGCAGTTCTTC.

J is TRBJ2-3 and V is TRBV6-6, with no clear D. V was trimmed by 6 bases and J by 7 bases, leaving 14 bases between them. Germline V gives CDR1 MNHNY, CDR2 SVGAGI (reference sequence). CDR3 length: 13 amino acids. The CDR3 reads CASSYSPRNTQYF. The CDR3, as DNA: TGTGCCAGCAGCTATTCCCCGCGGAATACGCAGTATTTT.

The chain carries TRBV4-1 and TRBJ2-1; TRBD2 might be the D (5 bases). V lost 0 bases and J lost 2, with 14 bases in between. The CDR3 is 17 amino acids. Per germline, CDR1 MGHRA and CDR2 YSYEKL. The CDR3 DNA sequence: TGCGCCAGCAGCCAAGATAAGGAAACGGGGACCTACAATGAGCAGTTCTTC. The encoded protein is CASSQDKETGTYNEQFF.